This T cell receptor (beta chain) was recorded in a study of T cells in Graves' hyperthyroidism and ophthalmopathy. The study, taken as a whole, reports: Among thyroid clonotypes expanded above 0.001, most also appeared in blood.

The table lists this clonotype with a few counts. Its antigen is as yet unknown. There were TCR beta CDR3 regions amplified from RNA transcripts. RT-PCR in the first round (using the HTBI primer set) targeted the TCR CDR3. From the multiplex PCR reads, TCRdb called clonotypes with MiXCR, one entry per CDR3 protein. The repertoire holds 370,000 or so distinct CDR3 sequences, 20% to 25% seen once, with more than 60% in the top ten. Exclusion followed for patients with uncontrolled infection, other autoimmune disease, pregnancy or lactation. Material: blood. This receptor was obtained from a man aged 45-65 years with Graves' hyperthyroidism.

The CDR3 here is CASSLGTGDETQYF. The CDR3 DNA is TGCGCCAGCAGCTTGGGTACAGGGGACGAGACCCAGTACTTC. V is TRBV5-1 and J is TRBJ2-5; TRBD1 aligns across 7 bases. Trimming cost V 0 bases and J 5 bases; bases outside gene matches: 4. Germline V CDR1 and CDR2: SGHRS, YFSETQ. This CDR3 has 14 residues.